This T cell receptor (beta chain) is drawn from a study of T cell responses to AZD1222 COVID-19 vaccine. General study findings and limits: Repertoires were sampled only after the peak T cell response. Spike-spanning, vaccine-associated CD4 TCRs were dominant at 160-218 and 743-854.

Comment on this clone: Its antigen is undetermined.

This CDR3 contains 15 residues. V was pared by 5 bases and J by 6 bases, with 11 bases of the junction left unmatched. The germline gives CDR1 SGHNT, CDR2 YYREEE (reference sequence). Clones were sequenced by immunoSEQ multiplex PCR, and TCRdb holds only the in-frame ones, with some missing. The sample holds roughly 180,000 clones, roughly nine tenths seen once. The sequences come from peripheral blood, collected on day 0 of AZD1222 vaccination. The gene calls are TRBV5-4 and TRBJ2-4, with 7 bases identical to TRBD1. This TCR came from an adult in good health. The CDR3 protein is CASRPAPGTVNIQYF. Here the CDR3 DNA reads TGTGCCAGCAGACCGGCCCCCGGGACAGTAAACATTCAGTACTTC.